A single sample is the source of the 32 T cell receptor beta chains below, sequenced in a study of human T cells and chemical hapten exposure. Specified time point: pre-sensitization, week 0. Treatment denoted: therapeutic diphenylcyclopropenone sensitization with weekly scalp DPC. Using its own MiXCR run on the RACE reads, TCRdb lists one record per CDR3 protein. This table has about 92,000 distinct CDR3 sequences, 8% to 10% appearing once. Sequenced here: whole blood, sampled in connection with sensitization to the hapten diphenylcyclopropenone (DPC). The receptor set was obtained from a woman aged 40 to 49 with alopecia areata. Some clones in this sample may be carry-over from other donors' samples.

The sample holds many counts of this clonotype. This chain links TRBV25-1 with TRBJ1-1, with 8 bases identical to TRBD1. V was clipped by 6 bases and J by 4 bases; unmatched bases: 16. Germline assignment: CDR1 MGHDK and CDR2 SYGVNS. The CDR3 covers 17 residues. The DNA of the CDR3 is TGTGCCAGCAGCAACACAGGGGGAGGCTACTTGGGCACTGAAGCTTTCTTT. Its protein product is CASSNTGGGYLGTEAFF.

The genes are TRBV6-2 or TRBV6-3 and TRBJ2-2; D gene unclear. V shed 0 bases and J shed 4 bases, with 3 bases lying between them. Germline V gene lookup returns CDR1 MNHEY and CDR2 SVGEGT. This CDR3 has 13 residues. The CDR3 protein is CASSYSPTGELFF. In DNA, the CDR3 is TGTGCCAGCAGTTACTCGCCCACCGGGGAGCTGTTTTTT.

As regards this clonotype: Germline and junction disagree at one end, which may indicate a read error. The chain is built from TRBV7-8 and TRBJ2-7; TRBD2 might be the D (6 bases). The CDR3 is 13 amino acids. The germline V gene has CDR1 SGHVS and CDR2 FQNEAQ. CDR3 DNA: TGTGCCAGCAGGGGGAGGTTCAAGGACGAGCAGCACTTC. Translation: CASRGRFKDEQHF.

V usage is TRBV10-1 and J usage is TRBJ1-2; D is undetermined. Trimming took off 3 bases at V and 8 bases at J, with 13 bases between the two ends. CDR3 size: 13 residues. CDR1 WNHNN and CDR2 SYGVQD come from the germline V gene (reference sequence). This CDR3 reads CASSETGPRGYTF. CDR3 nucleotides: TGCGCCAGCAGTGAAACCGGGCCCCGCGGCTACACCTTC.

The chain links TRBV7-2 to TRBJ2-1; tentatively, D is TRBD1 (5 bases). V lost 5 bases, J lost 6 bases, and 17 bases lay in between. There are 15 residues in the CDR3. CDR1 is SGHTA, CDR2 FQGNSA, per germline. The CDR3 reads CASSHRWALSNEQFF. The CDR3 region has the DNA TGTGCCAGCAGCCACAGGTGGGCTCTCTCCAATGAGCAGTTCTTC.

This clonotype was found a few times. The rearrangement links TRBV18 to TRBJ2-7, with 10 nucleotides matching TRBD1. V trimming: 2 bases; J trimming: 3 bases; junction bases outside the gene matches: 4. Germline-derived CDR1 and CDR2 are KGHSH and LQKENI. CDR3 size: 15 residues. CDR3 DNA: TGTGCCAGCTCACCAACGGGACAGGGGAACTACGAGCAGTACTTC. Protein product: CASSPTGQGNYEQYF.

This rearrangement joins TRBV19 to TRBJ2-1; the D call may be TRBD1 or TRBD2 (5 bases each). V was pared by 7 bases and J by 3 bases, with 13 bases between. The CDR3 sequence is 14 residues long. CDR1 is LNHDA, CDR2 SQIVND, per germline (reference sequence). CDR3 coding DNA: TGTGCCAGTACGACCGTTGGGGGCTACAATGAGCAGTTCTTC. As protein: CASTTVGGYNEQFF.

In its sample, this clonotype was seen a few times. This chain uses TRBV4-1 with TRBJ2-5, with TRBD2 matching over 7 bases. Trimming at V came to 4 bases and at J to 2 bases, leaving 7 bases not matched to a gene. The CDR3 covers 15 residues. CDR1 is MGHRA and CDR2 is YSYEKL in the germline V gene. This chain's CDR3 is CASSRSGAQQETQYF. The CDR3 DNA reads TGCGCCAGCAGCCGCAGCGGGGCTCAGCAAGAGACCCAGTACTTC.

This clonotype was counted at least ten times. V and J are TRBV24-1 and TRBJ1-5; no reliable D call. The CDR3 loop spans 14 amino acids. Germline V lookup: CDR1 KGHDR, CDR2 SFDVKD. V was trimmed by 6 bases and J by 5 bases, leaving 13 bases between them. The CDR3 loop is CATSTSAGYQPQHF. DNA for the CDR3: TGTGCCACCAGTACGAGTGCCGGGTATCAGCCCCAGCATTTT.

This clonotype has a handful of counts. J is TRBJ1-2 and V is TRBV9, with unresolved D. CDR3 size: 14 residues. V was trimmed by 2 bases and J by 4 bases, leaving 12 bases between them. Germline-derived CDR1 and CDR2 are SGDLS and YYNGEE. The DNA of the CDR3 is TGTGCCAGCAGCGTCGACACCTCTTCCTATGGCTACACCTTC. Protein sequence: CASSVDTSSYGYTF. Drawing the rest from reference TRBV9 and TRBJ1-2, the complete variable domain is DSGVTQTPKHLITATGQRVTLRCSPRSGDLSVYWYQQSLDQGLQFLIQYYNGEERAKGNILERFSAQQFPDLHSELNLSSLELGDSALYFCASSVDTSSYGYTFGSGTRLTVV.

This clonotype was observed at least ten times. The genes are TRBV4-2 and TRBJ2-3, with D maybe TRBD2 (6 bases). Trimming removed 3 bases from V and 0 bases from J, with 13 bases in between. CDR3 length: 16 amino acids. CDR1 and CDR2 (germline): LGHNA, YNFKEQ. The CDR3 here is CASSQDLALSTDTQYF. In DNA form, the CDR3 reads TGTGCCAGCAGCCAGGATCTAGCGCTTAGCACAGATACGCAGTATTTT.

With respect to this clonotype: A read error may be the cause here, since a much bigger clone is one base away. The chain joins TRBV19 to TRBJ1-4, with 9 bases fitting TRBD1. The CDR3 extends over 13 amino acids. Germline CDR1 and CDR2: LNHDA and SQIVND (reference sequence). For the CDR3, the DNA is TGTGCCAGTAGCCTACAGGGGGCTGAAAAACCGTTTTTT. Protein product: CASSLQGAEKPFF.

CDR3 sequence reads: CSAVGQGGSPLHF. The CDR3 nucleotides are TGCAGTGCTGTCGGACAGGGAGGATCACCCCTCCACTTT. The chain links TRBV20-1 to TRBJ1-6; 8 bases fit TRBD1. With V trimmed by 5 bases and J by 10 bases, 7 bases remained unmatched. This CDR3 is 13 amino acids long. Germline V gene data show CDR1 as DFQATT and CDR2 as SNEGSKA (reference sequence).

Regarding this clonotype: One junction end disagrees with the germline gene, perhaps due to a read error. The chain joins TRBV7-7 to TRBJ2-3, with a weak D call TRBD2 (5 bases). The germline gives CDR1 SSHAT, CDR2 FNYEAQ (reference sequence). The CDR3 loop spans 14 amino acids. CDR3 coding DNA: TGTGCTAGCAGCTTCCGGGATCTCACAGATACGCAGTATTTT. Protein: CASSFRDLTDTQYF.

This clonotype was counted between two and nine times. The rearrangement links TRBV5-5 to TRBJ1-2; possible D gene TRBD1, 6 bases. This CDR3 is built from 13 residues. The V gene lost 7 bases and the J gene lost 6 bases, with 16 bases spanning the gap. CDR1 and CDR2 from the germline V gene are SGHKS and YYEKEE (reference sequence). The CDR3 loop is CASLGGHVNGYTF. As DNA, the CDR3 is TGTGCCAGCTTGGGGGGACATGTCAATGGCTACACCTTC.

J is TRBJ2-3 and V is TRBV20-1; D possibly corresponds to TRBD2 (6 bases). V lost 6 bases and J 1 base, leaving 17 bases between the germline ends. Germline V gene sequence: CDR1 DFQATT, CDR2 SNEGSKA (reference sequence). This CDR3 contains 15 residues. CDR3 DNA: TGCAGTGCCGGTTTAACTAGCAGGGGCACAGATACGCAGTATTTT. Residues: CSAGLTSRGTDTQYF.

This clonotype came up many times. A junction end diverges from the germline sequence, so it may reflect a read error. The gene calls are TRBV20-1 and TRBJ2-1, with a possible D match to TRBD1 (6 bases). The CDR3 is made up of 14 amino acids. Germline CDR1 and CDR2: DFQATT and SNEGSKA (reference sequence). CDR3 sequence: CRANRALHNNEQFF. The CDR3, as DNA: TGCAGAGCTAACAGGGCCCTGCACAACAATGAGCAGTTCTTC.

The table lists this clonotype with a few counts. CDR3 nucleotide sequence: TGTGCCAGCAAGGCTAGCGGCACAGATACGCAGTATTTT. Amino acids: CASKASGTDTQYF. This chain connects TRBV6-2 or TRBV6-3 to TRBJ2-3, with a weak D call TRBD2 (6 bases). The ends were cut back, 7 bases at V and 1 base at J, with 9 bases in the middle. Germline-derived CDR1 and CDR2 are MNHEY and SVGEGT. The CDR3 loop spans 13 amino acids.

V usage is TRBV11-2 and J usage is TRBJ2-7; D call uncertain. This CDR3 is built from 13 residues. Germline V lookup: CDR1 SGHAT, CDR2 FQNNGV. V lost 2 bases, J lost 2 bases, and 7 bases lay in between. The CDR3 DNA sequence: TGTGCCAGCAGCTTAACCGTAACCTACGAGCAGTACTTC. Its translation is CASSLTVTYEQYF.

The chain is built from TRBV11-2 and TRBJ2-3, with TRBD1 as a possible D gene (5 bases). The CDR3 is made up of 16 amino acids. In germline, CDR1 is SGHAT, CDR2 FQNNGV. V lost 1 base to trimming and J lost 2 bases, with 13 bases between them. Here the CDR3 reads CASSLVQGLFTDTQYF. CDR3 coding DNA: TGTGCCAGCAGCTTAGTTCAGGGTCTCTTCACAGATACGCAGTATTTT.

This rearrangement joins TRBV29-1 to TRBJ1-2; D gene unclear. Per the germline V gene, CDR1 is SQVTM and CDR2 is ANQGSEA. Trimming removed 5 bases at V and 4 bases at J, with 14 bases between. The length of the CDR3 is 13 residues. The CDR3 spells CSVTFGGGYGYTF. The CDR3 DNA reads TGCAGCGTTACTTTCGGCGGTGGCTATGGCTACACCTTC.

CDR3 coding DNA: TGTGCCAGCAGTTTATACAGCTATAATTCACCCCTCCACTTT. This encodes CASSLYSYNSPLHF. The J gene is TRBJ1-6, the V gene TRBV28; no firm D call. Between the trimmed V and J ends, which lost 1 base and 3 bases, there was a span of 4 bases. Germline lookup yields CDR1 MDHEN and CDR2 SYDVKM. The CDR3 covers 14 residues.

This clonotype was counted at least ten times. V and J are TRBV2 and TRBJ2-4; D is unclear. The CDR3 has 16 amino acids. Germline CDR1 SNHLY, CDR2 FYNNEI. The V and J ends lost 6 bases and 0 bases respectively, with 15 bases between them. The CDR3 DNA follows: TGTGCCAGCAGCGTAAACAGTCTCCTAGCCAAAAACATTCAGTACTTC. Its protein is CASSVNSLLAKNIQYF.

This rearrangement joins TRBV19 to TRBJ2-1; D gene ambiguous. Germline V gene lookup returns CDR1 LNHDA and CDR2 SQIVND (reference sequence). V was cut by 2 bases and J by 0 bases, with 8 bases left in between. The CDR3 length is 15 residues. The CDR3 bases are TGTGCCAGTAGTATATCGCTGAGCTCCTACAATGAGCAGTTCTTC. Its protein is CASSISLSSYNEQFF. Based on the CDR3 plus reference TRBV19 and TRBJ2-1, the full variable domain is DGGITQSPKYLFRKEGQNVTLSCEQNLNHDAMYWYRQDPGQGLRLIYYSQIVNDFQKGDIAEGYSVSREKKESFPLTVTSAQKNPTAFYLCASSISLSSYNEQFFGPGTRLTVL.

CDR3 DNA: TGCGCCAGCAGCTTGGCGGGCGGGAACATCCAAGAGACCCAGTACTTC. It specifies CASSLAGGNIQETQYF. The chain carries TRBV5-1 and TRBJ2-5; D possibly corresponds to TRBD2 (6 bases). This CDR3 region has 16 residues. Trimming removed 0 bases from V and 1 base from J, with 13 bases in between. The germline CDR1 and CDR2 sequences are SGHRS and YFSETQ.

CDR3 in amino acids: CATRGRQSYGYTF. The CDR3, as DNA: TGTGCTACACGGGGCAGGCAGTCCTATGGCTACACCTTC. The chain combines TRBV6-2 or TRBV6-3 with TRBJ1-2; D possibly corresponds to TRBD1 (5 bases). Germline CDR1 MNHEY, CDR2 SVGEGT. The CDR3 has 13 residues.

This clonotype was seen repeatedly, ten times or more. The chain combines TRBV11-2 with TRBJ1-6; 9 bases map to TRBD1. The CDR3 runs 16 residues. Germline trimming cut 5 bases from V and 5 bases from J; bases unmatched to any gene: 7. Germline V gene sequence: CDR1 SGHAT, CDR2 FQNNGV. The CDR3 region is CASSTTRTGDNSPLHF. CDR3 bases: TGTGCCAGCAGCACCACCAGGACAGGGGATAATTCACCCCTCCACTTT.

The rearrangement joins TRBV12-3 or TRBV12-4 to TRBJ2-2, with no clear D. The CDR3 extends over 16 amino acids. V lost 1 base, J lost 2 bases, and 11 bases lay in between. For the CDR3, the DNA is TGTGCCAGCAGTTTAGTCTGGCGGTTCAACACCGGGGAGCTGTTTTTT. This encodes CASSLVWRFNTGELFF.

This sequence joins TRBV29-1 and TRBJ2-7; D gene ambiguous. The CDR3 extends over 13 amino acids. Per germline, CDR1 SQVTM and CDR2 ANQGSEA. V dropped 6 bases and J dropped 2 bases, with 14 bases sitting between them. CDR3 amino acids: CSVRTEKTYEQYF. DNA for the CDR3: TGCAGCGTCCGGACGGAGAAAACCTACGAGCAGTACTTC.

This clonotype was observed a handful of times. This chain links TRBV2 with TRBJ1-5; D might be TRBD1 (5 bases). With 6 bases removed from V and 3 bases from J, the gap between germline ends came to 12 bases. Germline CDR1 reads SNHLY; CDR2 reads FYNNEI. The CDR3 is 14 amino acids. In DNA, the CDR3 is TGTGCCAGCAGGCCTGACAGTTACAATCAGCCCCAGCATTTT. Translation gives CASRPDSYNQPQHF. Full variable domain (outside the CDR3, taken from reference TRBV2 and TRBJ1-5): EPEVTQTPSHQVTQMGQEVILRCVPISNHLYFYWYRQILGQKVEFLVSFYNNEISEKSEIFDDQFSVERPDGSNFTLKIRSTKLEDSAMYFCASRPDSYNQPQHFGDGTRLSIL.

This clonotype was counted at least ten times. The CDR3 is CASSLVAGSLNTEAFF. DNA of the CDR3: TGTGCCAGCAGTTTAGTAGCAGGAAGCTTGAACACTGAAGCTTTCTTT. The chain couples TRBV12-3 or TRBV12-4 to TRBJ1-1; D remains unclear. This CDR3 is built from 16 residues. Trimming cost V 1 base and J 0 bases, with 12 bases left between them.

V is TRBV6-2 or TRBV6-3 and J is TRBJ1-5; 10 nucleotides agree with TRBD1. This CDR3 has 16 amino acids. Unmatched junction bases numbered 6, after V lost 5 bases and J lost 2 bases. CDR1 MNHEY and CDR2 SVGEGT come from the germline V gene. CDR3 in DNA: TGTGCCAGCAGTCTTCGGACAGGGGGGGGCAATCAGCCCCAGCATTTT. Amino acid sequence: CASSLRTGGGNQPQHF.